Listed below are T cell receptor beta chains from one sample, sequenced in a study of shared clonotypes between healthy human individuals. Method: immunoSEQ multiplex PCR; TCRdb's copy keeps in-frame clones and lacks some. The sample contains roughly 660,000 clones, 80% to 95% of which appear only once. What was sequenced was memory CD8+ T cells from PBMCs. The receptors were gathered from a man between 18 and 29 years old in good health. Some clones in this sample may be carry-over from other donors' samples. Each CDR3 is given with its conserved first and last residue. The D gene is left open where the match is weak. Clone size is not always given. Where it is, it says once, few, many or a class for expanded clones.

>TRBJ1-1|TRBV15|NA|NA
TGTGCCACCAGCCCGGGACTTCTGAACACTGAAGCTTTCTTT
CATSPGLLNTEAFF
>TRBJ2-5|TRBV7-8|once|NA
TGTGCCAGCAGCCCGAGGGACCAGGGGACCCAGTACTTC
CASSPRDQGTQYF
>TRBJ2-1|TRBV6-5|NA|NA
TGTGCCAGCAGTTACCCCCCCGGAGGAAAGAATGAGCAGTTCTTC
CASSYPPGGKNEQFF
>TRBJ2-1|TRBV6-5|NA|TRBD2
TGTGCCAGCAGTTACTCGTTAGCGGGAGCCTACAATGAGCAGTTCTTC
CASSYSLAGAYNEQFF
>TRBJ2-1|TRBV15|NA|NA
TGTGCCACCAGCAGAGACCGGTTTGGGGAGACGAGCTCCTACAATGAGCAGTTCTTC
CATSRDRFGETSSYNEQFF
>TRBJ2-7|TRBV15|NA|TRBD1
TGTGCCACCAGCAGCGGACAGGGGATCTACGAGCAGTACTTC
CATSSGQGIYEQYF
>TRBJ2-1|TRBV27|NA|TRBD2
TGTGCCAGTCAGACTAGCCGGGTAGGGTACAATGAGCAGTTCTTC
CASQTSRVGYNEQFF
>TRBJ1-1|TRBV7-9|NA|NA
TGTGCCAGCAGCTTAGAGGCAGCCATGAACACTGAAGCTTTCTTT
CASSLEAAMNTEAFF
>TRBJ2-1|TRBV11-1|NA|TRBD2
TGTGCCAGCAGCCCAGGGTGGGGAGGGAGCTCCTACAATGAGCAGTTCTTC
CASSPGWGGSSYNEQFF
>TRBJ2-7|TRBV6-1|NA|NA
TGTGCCAGCAGTGAACTAGAGGGACCTTACGAGCAGTACTTC
CASSELEGPYEQYF
>TRBJ1-2|TRBV27|NA|NA
TGTGCCAGCAGTTTATCGATGTTATTTCGAAGTGGCTACACCTTC
CASSLSMLFRSGYTF
>TRBJ2-1|TRBV6-6|many|TRBD2
TGTGCCAGCACGGGAGGCGGAAAGGGGTCCTACAATGAGCAGTTCTTC
CASTGGGKGSYNEQFF
>TRBJ1-2|TRBV29-1|NA|TRBD1
TGCAGCGTTGAAGATCCGGGACAGGGGTATGGGTATGGCTACACCTTC
CSVEDPGQGYGYGYTF
>TRBJ1-1|TRBV16|NA|NA
TGTGCCAGCAGCCAGGGGGGAATTGGGACTGAAGCTTTCTTT
CASSQGGIGTEAFF
>TRBJ2-3|TRBV27|NA|TRBD2
TGTGCCAGCAGTCTCGCGGGAGGGAGCACAGATACGCAGTATTTT
CASSLAGGSTDTQYF